The 6 T cell receptor beta chains in this list originate from one sample, sequenced in a study of blood T cell repertoires in COVID-19. Repertoires were generated with immunoSEQ multiplex PCR, while TCRdb's copy carries only in-frame clones and drops some. This sample carries a few hundred thousand clones, 88% of them seen once, and the ten largest clones take roughly 4%. The sequenced sample consisted of peripheral blood. The receptor source for this set is a man aged 60 to 75 who had recovered from COVID-19.

This chain uses TRBV5-1 with TRBJ2-5; TRBD1 matches at 10 bases. The CDR3 is made up of 20 amino acids. The V segment lost 0 bases and the J segment 5 bases; nucleotides outside the gene matches: 19. Germline V gene lookup returns CDR1 SGHRS and CDR2 YFSETQ. CDR3 DNA sequence: TGCGCCAGCAGCTTGGTGCTCCAAAGGGGACAGGGGAGACTCTTGGAGACCCAGTACTTC. This codes for CASSLVLQRGQGRLLETQYF.

This chain links TRBV30 with TRBJ2-1; the match to TRBD1 covers 12 bases. V lost 2 bases and J lost 8; bases outside the gene matches: 7. Per the germline V gene, CDR1 is GTSNPN and CDR2 is SVGIG (reference sequence). The CDR3 is 15 amino acids. Written as DNA, the CDR3 is TGTGCCTGGAGTTGGCGGGACAGGGGGCTCCATGAGCAGTTCTTC. Its translation is CAWSWRDRGLHEQFF.

The chain uses TRBV19 and TRBJ2-3; 9 bases align to TRBD2. The CDR3 is made up of 18 amino acids. V lost 9 bases and J lost 5; bases outside the gene matches: 21. Looked up from germline, CDR1 is LNHDA and CDR2 is SQIVND (reference sequence). The DNA of the CDR3 is TGTGCCAGCAAATCCAATGGGCGCGGCGGGGGGGCCGGAGATACGCAGTATTTT. It codes for CASKSNGRGGGAGDTQYF.

This rearrangement joins TRBV11-3 to TRBJ2-5, with D possibly matching TRBD1 (5 bases). Germline values: CDR1 SGHNT, CDR2 YENEEA. Trimming left V 3 bases short and J 7 bases short, with 12 bases between. The CDR3 is 13 residues long. Written as DNA, the CDR3 is TGTGCCAGCAGCTTGGGGCCCCCAGGGACCCAGTACTTC. It translates to CASSLGPPGTQYF.

This rearrangement joins TRBV7-9 to TRBJ2-7, with 8 bases identical to TRBD1. This CDR3 is 13 amino acids long. CDR1 and CDR2 (germline): SEHNR, FQNEAQ (reference sequence). V dropped 7 bases and J dropped 2; count of bases not matched to a gene: 4. CDR3 sequence reads: CASKEQGAYEQYF. The CDR3 bases are TGTGCCAGCAAAGAACAGGGGGCCTACGAGCAGTACTTC.

The V and J genes are TRBV4-2 and TRBJ2-3; TRBD2 is a possible D gene (5 bases). The CDR3 spans 18 residues. V lost 1 base, J lost 0 bases, and 17 bases lay in between. In germline, CDR1 is LGHNA, CDR2 YNFKEQ. The CDR3 DNA reads as TGTGCCAGCAGCCAAGCGGTAGGCGGCGGGCCGAGCACAGATACGCAGTATTTT. This translates into CASSQAVGGGPSTDTQYF.